The source of this T cell receptor beta chain is a study of T cell responses to AZD1222 COVID-19 vaccine. Study-level results: Regions 160-218 and 743-854 held dominance among vaccine-associated CD4 TCRs, which spanned spike. Reportedly, nearly half of unique spike TCRs recognized epitopes outside B.1.351/B.1.1.7 mutations. Just six AZD1222 recipients tested seropositive at baseline. Donor demographics were predominantly white British with a female majority; clonal diversity may be underestimated.

Concerning this clone itself: The antigen is unknown.

TCRdb keeps only in-frame clones here, not all; method: immunoSEQ multiplex PCR. The sample consists of approximately 93,000 clones, roughly 89% of them appearing once. CDR3 length: 16 residues. The germline V gene encodes CDR1 MNHEY and CDR2 SVGAGI. V lost 0 bases and J 4 bases, leaving 13 bases between the germline ends. The chain has TRBV6-5 and TRBJ1-5, with D uncertain. The sequencing used peripheral blood, collected 28 days after the second AZD1222 dose. The clonotype originates from an adult who received the AZD1222 COVID-19 vaccine. The CDR3, as DNA: TGTGCCAGCAGTTACTCGAACTTAAGGGATAATCAGCCCCAGCATTTT. This codes for CASSYSNLRDNQPQHF.